This T cell receptor beta chain appears in the sequencing data of a study of CD8 T cells in Susac syndrome (dated by TCRdb to between 2018 and 2021). For context, the study as a whole: Of the Susac syndrome patients who were sequenced, roughly 6 had clinically active disease and 8 or 9 were in clinical remission. At the time of blood withdrawal, Susac syndrome patients were either therapy-naive, taking corticosteroids (with some also receiving IVIg), or on IVIg alone. Whether CD8+ T cell activation and differentiation in Susac syndrome was antigen driven was tested using repertoire sequencing. The paper as a whole reports these results and caveats: The number of individuals in the TCR sequencing and HLA analysis was acknowledged as relatively small. In patients with Susac syndrome, the CD4+ T cell repertoire showed no detectable clonal expansion.

RNA was extracted with the RNeasy kit and roughly 0.45 to 1 ug was reverse transcribed using random hexamers. The immunoSEQ multiplex PCR assay, covering 54 Vbeta and 13 Jbeta segments, was used to amplify TCR beta CDR3 regions. Bias from PCR amplification was corrected by using a synthetic template baseline for primer optimization and for computational correction. Per the source publication's procedure: Reads were annotated to V, D and J genes per IMGT and analyzed with immunoSEQ Analyzer, keeping only productive sequences. To calculate clonality, Shannon entropy was normalized by log2 of the number of productive unique sequences and then subtracted from one. For each patient and control, public and private clones were evaluated within the 100 most prevalent clones. Susac-specific clones were defined as absent from healthy and MS cohorts, 800 to 1,200 published viral clones and other ImmuneACCESS disease sequences. Starting from the raw public reads, TCRdb applied fastp trimming at Q25, assembled clones with MiXCR and retained in-frame beta chains. Rows are combined by CDR3 protein, so each entry shows the most common genes and DNA. The V and J calls come from TCRdb's annotation, not from the publication. The sample includes around 170,000 distinct CDR3 sequences, with around 95% observed a single time. The ten largest make up approximately 0.1% of the sample.

The CDR3 has 15 amino acids, counting the end cysteine and phenylalanine. Here the CDR3 DNA is all that survives: 45 bases in frame from base 1. The V and J ends are trimmed by 1 base and 2 bases, leaving 10 bases between them. Via the germline V gene, CDR1 is SGHAT and CDR2 FQNNGV. Peripheral blood CD8+ and CD4+ T cells from healthy donors, Susac syndrome patients and multiple sclerosis patients were profiled using high-throughput TCR beta sequencing. Recently defined diagnostic criteria for definite or probable disease were met by the Susac syndrome patients. Bulk CD8+ and CD4+ T cells were purified by magnetic negative isolation, whereas CD8+ TEMRA cells were enriched by FACS. Blood was collected in EDTA tubes and processed within 24 hours, with PBMCs isolated through density gradient centrifugation. PBMCs intended for TCR sequencing were cryopreserved in liquid nitrogen and were subsequently thawed in a 37 degrees C water bath. A purity of at least 90% was achieved for sorted or isolated CD4+, CD8+ and CD8+ TEMRA cells.

Notes on this clonotype: Its binding antigen is unknown. No much larger clone is present one base from it, and per-base qualities are unavailable.

The clonotype originates from a human donor with Susac syndrome. Rearrangement joined TRBV11-2 to TRBJ2-3, with no confidently assigned D gene. Sequenced input: CD4+ T cells from PBMCs. The nucleotide sequence reads as follows: TGTGCCAGCAGCTTAGGACTTCCCTTCACAGATACGCAGTATTTT. It codes for CASSLGLPFTDTQYF.